This T cell receptor beta chain was sequenced in a study of blood T cell repertoires in COVID-19. Germline V gene data show CDR1 as LNHDA and CDR2 as SQIVND (reference sequence). The CDR3 has 14 amino acids. V was pared by 7 bases and J by 7 bases, with 9 bases of the junction left unmatched. What the recovered Cohort 3 donors had was two negative PCRs, clearance, or symptom resolution. Assay used: immunoSEQ multiplex PCR; TCRdb lists only in-frame clones, some missing. The sample holds roughly 300,000 clones, about 85% seen once. The chain recombines TRBV19 with TRBJ1-4; TRBD1 aligns across 7 bases. The sample comprised PBMCs or T cells enriched from blood (not recorded which). The receptor was isolated from a woman aged 25-40 years who had recovered from COVID-19. CDR3 amino acids: CASTPGTAREKLFF. CDR3 nucleotides: TGTGCCAGTACCCCCGGGACAGCCCGTGAAAAACTGTTTTTT.